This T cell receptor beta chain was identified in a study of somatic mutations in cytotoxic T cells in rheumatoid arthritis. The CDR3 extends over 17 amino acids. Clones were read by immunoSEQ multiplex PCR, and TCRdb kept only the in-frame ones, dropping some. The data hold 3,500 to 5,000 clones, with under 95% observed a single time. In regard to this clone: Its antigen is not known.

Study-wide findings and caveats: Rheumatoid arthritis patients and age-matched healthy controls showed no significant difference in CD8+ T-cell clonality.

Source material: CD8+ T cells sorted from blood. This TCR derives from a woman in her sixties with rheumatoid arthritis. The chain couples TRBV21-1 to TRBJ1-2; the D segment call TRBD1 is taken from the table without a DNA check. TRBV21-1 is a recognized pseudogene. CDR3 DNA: TGTGCCAGCACCAAAGCTTCCGTCTGGACAGAACTCTATGGCTACACCTTC. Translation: CASTKASVWTELYGYTF.